A selection of T cell receptor beta chains follows, all from one sample in a study of tumor-infiltrating lymphocytes in primary liver carcinoma. Each CDR3 protein is one row after TCRdb ran MiXCR on the multiplex PCR reads. Of approximately 110,000 distinct CDR3 sequences in the sample, 64% were seen once. The sequenced material came from liver tumor tissue from sampling region 3. The receptors derive from a woman aged 55-69 years with primary liver carcinoma and hepatitis B virus infection. CDR3s include the opening cysteine and the closing phenylalanine or tryptophan. The order of the fields is V gene, J gene, D gene, clone size, CDR3 protein, CDR3 DNA. D genes are given only for firm matches. Size is omitted from some rows. Given values are once, few, many or a class for expanded clones.

V gene: TRBV29-1
J gene: TRBJ1-2
D gene: -
clone size: medium-sized
CDR3 protein: CSVGTYDGSYGYTF
CDR3 DNA: TGCAGCGTTGGAACCTATGACGGTTCCTATGGCTACACCTTC

V gene: TRBV30
J gene: TRBJ2-5
D gene: -
clone size: few
CDR3 protein: CAWSGLAAQHQETQYF
CDR3 DNA: TGTGCCTGGAGTGGGTTGGCAGCCCAACATCAAGAGACCCAGTACTTC

V gene: TRBV12-3/TRBV12-4
J gene: TRBJ1-6
D gene: -
clone size: -
CDR3 protein: CASSLGAGHNPPLHF
CDR3 DNA: TGTGCCAGCAGTCTAGGGGCAGGTCATAATCCACCCCTCCACTTT

V gene: TRBV7-8
J gene: TRBJ2-3
D gene: -
clone size: once
CDR3 protein: CASSLATRYTQYF
CDR3 DNA: TGTGCCAGCAGCTTGGCAACTAGGTATACCCAGTATTTT

V gene: TRBV20-1
J gene: TRBJ2-7
D gene: TRBD2
clone size: many
CDR3 protein: CSARNPSGAYEQYF
CDR3 DNA: TGCAGTGCTAGGAATCCTAGCGGGGCCTACGAGCAGTACTTC

V gene: TRBV14
J gene: TRBJ1-1
D gene: TRBD1
clone size: many
CDR3 protein: CASSLDRGQSHTEAFF
CDR3 DNA: TGTGCCAGCAGCCTGGACAGGGGACAGAGTCACACTGAAGCTTTCTTT

V gene: TRBV19
J gene: TRBJ1-1
D gene: TRBD1
clone size: -
CDR3 protein: CASKGVEGAGTDAFF
CDR3 DNA: TGTGCCAGTAAAGGAGTAGAGGGGGCCGGGACTGATGCTTTCTTT

V gene: TRBV11-2
J gene: TRBJ1-4
D gene: -
clone size: medium-sized
CDR3 protein: CASSLGTSPSEKLFF
CDR3 DNA: TGTGCCAGCAGCTTAGGCACCAGTCCCTCGGAAAAACTGTTTTTT

V gene: TRBV29-1
J gene: TRBJ2-3
D gene: -
clone size: -
CDR3 protein: CSVGTSERDTQYF
CDR3 DNA: TGCAGCGTTGGGACTTCCGAGAGAGATACGCAGTATTTT

V gene: TRBV30
J gene: TRBJ2-3
D gene: -
clone size: -
CDR3 protein: CAWNLRVRGVMLADTQYF
CDR3 DNA: TGTGCCTGGAACCTGAGGGTTCGCGGGGTAATGTTGGCAGATACGCAGTATTTT

V gene: TRBV29-1
J gene: TRBJ2-1
D gene: TRBD2
clone size: -
CDR3 protein: CGVEGTSGWAVSEQFF
CDR3 DNA: TGCGGCGTTGAGGGGACTAGCGGGTGGGCCGTTAGTGAGCAGTTCTTC

V gene: TRBV2
J gene: TRBJ2-3
D gene: TRBD1
clone size: -
CDR3 protein: CASGGQGLDTQYF
CDR3 DNA: TGTGCCAGCGGCGGACAGGGATTAGATACGCAGTATTTT

V gene: TRBV29-1
J gene: TRBJ1-2
D gene: -
clone size: -
CDR3 protein: CSVGRDTPDYGYTF
CDR3 DNA: TGCAGTGTTGGTAGAGACACCCCTGACTATGGCTACACCTTC

V gene: TRBV6-1
J gene: TRBJ2-2
D gene: -
clone size: many
CDR3 protein: CASSASNTGELFF
CDR3 DNA: TGTGCCAGCAGTGCCTCGAACACCGGGGAGCTGTTTTTT

V gene: TRBV12-3/TRBV12-4
J gene: TRBJ1-5
D gene: -
clone size: many
CDR3 protein: CASSLGENQPQHF
CDR3 DNA: TGTGCCAGCAGTTTAGGGGAGAATCAGCCCCAGCATTTT

V gene: TRBV10-1
J gene: TRBJ2-3
D gene: -
clone size: -
CDR3 protein: CTRLGGRSTDTQYF
CDR3 DNA: TGTACCCGCCTAGGGGGGCGAAGCACAGATACGCAGTATTTT

V gene: TRBV10-3
J gene: TRBJ2-1
D gene: -
clone size: many
CDR3 protein: CAISVFIAPSSYNEQFF
CDR3 DNA: TGTGCCATCAGTGTTTTCATAGCCCCAAGCTCCTACAATGAGCAGTTCTTC

V gene: TRBV29-1
J gene: TRBJ2-2
D gene: -
clone size: -
CDR3 protein: CRAARGAGHGELFF
CDR3 DNA: TGCCGCGCCGCTCGGGGGGCCGGCCATGGGGAGCTGTTTTTT

V gene: TRBV19
J gene: TRBJ1-1
D gene: TRBD1
clone size: -
CDR3 protein: CATEDRVNEAFF
CDR3 DNA: TGTGCCACCGAAGACAGGGTTAATGAAGCTTTCTTT

V gene: TRBV11-1
J gene: TRBJ2-7
D gene: -
clone size: -
CDR3 protein: CASSWGGTSTYEKYF
CDR3 DNA: TGTGCCAGCAGCTGGGGCGGAACGAGTACCTACGAGAAGTACTTC

V gene: TRBV11-2
J gene: TRBJ1-6
D gene: -
clone size: -
CDR3 protein: CTSSFSSPYNSPLHF
CDR3 DNA: TGTACCAGCAGCTTTTCTAGCCCGTACAACTCACCCCTCCACTTT

V gene: TRBV11-3
J gene: TRBJ2-7
D gene: -
clone size: -
CDR3 protein: CASGPNPGAAYEQYF
CDR3 DNA: TGTGCCAGCGGCCCGAACCCCGGAGCGGCCTACGAGCAGTACTTC

V gene: TRBV5-1
J gene: TRBJ2-1
D gene: -
clone size: -
CDR3 protein: CASSLPQAGAASSEQFF
CDR3 DNA: TGCGCCAGCAGCTTGCCTCAGGCAGGGGCGGCTAGCAGTGAGCAGTTCTTC